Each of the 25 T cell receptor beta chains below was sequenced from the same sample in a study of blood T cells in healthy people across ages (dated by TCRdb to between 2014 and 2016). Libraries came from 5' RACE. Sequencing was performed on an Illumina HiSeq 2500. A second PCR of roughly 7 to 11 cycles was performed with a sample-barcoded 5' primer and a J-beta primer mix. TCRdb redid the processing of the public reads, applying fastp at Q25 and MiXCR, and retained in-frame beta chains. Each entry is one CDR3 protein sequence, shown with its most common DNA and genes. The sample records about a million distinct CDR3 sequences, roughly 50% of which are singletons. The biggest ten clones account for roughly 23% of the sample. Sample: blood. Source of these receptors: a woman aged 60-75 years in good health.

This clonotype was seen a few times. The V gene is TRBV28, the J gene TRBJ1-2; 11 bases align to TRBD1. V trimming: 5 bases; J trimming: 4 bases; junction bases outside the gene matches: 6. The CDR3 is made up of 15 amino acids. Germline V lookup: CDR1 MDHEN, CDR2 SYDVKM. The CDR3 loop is CASSPGQGGTYGYTF. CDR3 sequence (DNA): TGTGCCAGCAGTCCGGGACAGGGGGGGACCTATGGCTACACCTTC.

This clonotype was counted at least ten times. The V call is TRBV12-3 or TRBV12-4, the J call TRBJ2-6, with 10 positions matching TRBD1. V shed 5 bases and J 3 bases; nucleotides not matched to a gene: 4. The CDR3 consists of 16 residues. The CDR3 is CASSTGTGVGANVLTF. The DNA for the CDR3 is TGTGCCAGCAGTACCGGGACAGGGGTTGGGGCCAACGTCCTGACTTTC.

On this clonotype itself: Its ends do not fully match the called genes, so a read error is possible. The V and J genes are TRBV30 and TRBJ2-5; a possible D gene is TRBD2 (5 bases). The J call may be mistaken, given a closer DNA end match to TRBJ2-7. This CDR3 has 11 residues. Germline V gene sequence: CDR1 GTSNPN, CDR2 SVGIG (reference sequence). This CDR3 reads CAGSTGFEQYF. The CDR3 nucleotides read TGTGCCGGGAGTACCGGGTTCGAGCAGTACTTC.

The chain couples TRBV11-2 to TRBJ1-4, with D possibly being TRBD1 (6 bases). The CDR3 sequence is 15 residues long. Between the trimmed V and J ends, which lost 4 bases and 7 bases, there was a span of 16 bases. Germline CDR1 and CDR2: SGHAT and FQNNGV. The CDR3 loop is CASSSGHRVAEKLFF. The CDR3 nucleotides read TGTGCCAGCAGCTCAGGGCACAGGGTAGCTGAAAAACTGTTTTTT. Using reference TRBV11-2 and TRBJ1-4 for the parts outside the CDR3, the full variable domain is EAGVAQSPRYKIIEKRQSVAFWCNPISGHATLYWYQQILGQGPKLLIQFQNNGVVDDSQLPKDRFSAERLKGVDSTLKIQPAKLEDSAVYLCASSSGHRVAEKLFFGSGTQLSVL.

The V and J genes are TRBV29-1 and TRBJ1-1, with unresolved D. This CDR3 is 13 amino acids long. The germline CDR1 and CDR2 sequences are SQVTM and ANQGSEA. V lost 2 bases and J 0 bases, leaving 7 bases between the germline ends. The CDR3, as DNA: TGCAGCGTTGAACTCAGAATGAACACTGAAGCTTTCTTT. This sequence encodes CSVELRMNTEAFF.

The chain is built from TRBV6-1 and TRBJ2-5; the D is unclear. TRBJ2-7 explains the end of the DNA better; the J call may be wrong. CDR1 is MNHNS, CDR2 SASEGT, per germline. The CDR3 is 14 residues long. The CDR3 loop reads CASSEPIRIYEQYF. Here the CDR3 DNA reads TGTGCCAGCAGTGAACCTATAAGAATATACGAGCAGTACTTC.

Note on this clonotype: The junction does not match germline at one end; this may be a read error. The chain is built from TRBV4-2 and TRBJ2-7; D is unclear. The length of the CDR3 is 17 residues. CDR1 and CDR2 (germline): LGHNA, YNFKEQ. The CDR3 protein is CPSSQPRGPGQRSEQYF. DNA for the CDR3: TGTCCCAGCAGCCAACCCCGTGGCCCCGGTCAGCGTAGCGAGCAGTACTTC.

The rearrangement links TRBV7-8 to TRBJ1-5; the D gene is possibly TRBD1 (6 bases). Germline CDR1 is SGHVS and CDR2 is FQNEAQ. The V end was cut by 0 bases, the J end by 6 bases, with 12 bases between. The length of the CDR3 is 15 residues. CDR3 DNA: TGTGCCAGCAGCTTAGCAGCCGGGGGGCCTCAGCCCCAGCATTTT. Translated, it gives CASSLAAGGPQPQHF. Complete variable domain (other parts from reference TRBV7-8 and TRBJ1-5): GAGVSQSPRYKVAKRGQDVALRCDPISGHVSLFWYQQALGQGPEFLTYFQNEAQLDKSGLPSDRFFAERPEGSVSTLKIQRTQQEDSAVYLCASSLAAGGPQPQHFGDGTRLSIL.

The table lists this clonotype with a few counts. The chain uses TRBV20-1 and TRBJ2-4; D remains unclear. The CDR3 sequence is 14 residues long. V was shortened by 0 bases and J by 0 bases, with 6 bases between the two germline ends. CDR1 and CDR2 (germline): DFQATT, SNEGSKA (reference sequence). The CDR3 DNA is TGCAGTGCTAGAGACCCCACAGCCAAAAACATTCAGTACTTC. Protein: CSARDPTAKNIQYF.

CDR3 loop: CASSRFPTSGSLEQYF. For the CDR3, the DNA is TGTGCCAGCAGTCGGTTTCCAACTAGCGGGAGCCTCGAGCAGTACTTC. The chain uses TRBV27 and TRBJ2-4; 11 nucleotides line up with TRBD2. The DNA matches TRBJ2-7 better at its end, which makes the J call doubtful. The CDR3 extends over 16 amino acids. Germline V gene lookup returns CDR1 MNHEY and CDR2 SMNVEV (reference sequence).

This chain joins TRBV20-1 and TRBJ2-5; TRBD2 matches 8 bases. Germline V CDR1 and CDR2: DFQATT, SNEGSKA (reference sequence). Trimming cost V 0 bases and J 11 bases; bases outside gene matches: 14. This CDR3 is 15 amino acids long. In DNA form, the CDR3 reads TGCAGTGCTAGAGATCGGGGGGGCAGCTACAATGAGCAGTACTTC. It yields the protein CSARDRGGSYNEQYF.

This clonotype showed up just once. CDR3 nucleotides: TGTGCCAGCAGTGACCCCGACAGGGGGGTCACCGGGGAGCTGTTTTTT. Translating gives CASSDPDRGVTGELFF. This chain joins TRBV25-1 and TRBJ2-2; TRBD1 matches 9 bases. With V trimmed by 3 bases and J by 4 bases, 6 bases remained unmatched. This CDR3 has 16 residues. Looked up from germline, CDR1 is MGHDK and CDR2 is SYGVNS.

As DNA, the CDR3 is TGTGCCAGCGCCAAGCCTACGATGGAGACCCAGTACTTC. This codes for CASAKPTMETQYF. The chain has TRBV7-2 and TRBJ2-5; D is undetermined. The CDR3 covers 13 residues. CDR1 SGHTA and CDR2 FQGNSA come from the germline V gene. With 8 bases removed from V and 5 bases from J, the gap between germline ends came to 15 bases.

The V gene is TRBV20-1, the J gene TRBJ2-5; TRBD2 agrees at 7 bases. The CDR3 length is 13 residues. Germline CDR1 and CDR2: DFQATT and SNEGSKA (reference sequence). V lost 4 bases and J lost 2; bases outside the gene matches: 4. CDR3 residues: CSAMPSGQETQYF. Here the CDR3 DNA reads TGCAGTGCTATGCCTAGCGGACAAGAGACCCAGTACTTC.

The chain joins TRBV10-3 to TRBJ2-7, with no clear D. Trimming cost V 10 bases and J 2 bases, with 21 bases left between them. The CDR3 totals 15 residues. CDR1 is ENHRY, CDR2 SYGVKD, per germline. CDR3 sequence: CATLPSVGRAYEQYF. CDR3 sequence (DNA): TGTGCCACCTTGCCTTCCGTAGGTAGGGCCTACGAGCAGTACTTC.

CDR3: CASSDWTSGLYNEQYF. The CDR3, as DNA: TGTGCCAGCAGTGATTGGACTAGCGGGCTTTACAATGAGCAGTACTTC. This sequence joins TRBV2 and TRBJ2-7; 11 bases fit TRBD2. Germline assignment: CDR1 SNHLY and CDR2 FYNNEI. The ends lost 3 bases at V and 7 bases at J; junction bases unmatched: 11. This CDR3 is built from 16 residues.

The CDR3 DNA reads TGCAGTGCTAGGGGGCCTCCGGATTACAATGAGCAGTTCTTC. Residues: CSARGPPDYNEQFF. The rearrangement links TRBV20-1 to TRBJ2-1, with D possibly being TRBD1 (5 bases). Per the germline V gene, CDR1 is DFQATT and CDR2 is SNEGSKA (reference sequence). Trimming pared 3 bases from V and 4 bases from J, leaving 13 bases between. The CDR3 length is 14 residues.

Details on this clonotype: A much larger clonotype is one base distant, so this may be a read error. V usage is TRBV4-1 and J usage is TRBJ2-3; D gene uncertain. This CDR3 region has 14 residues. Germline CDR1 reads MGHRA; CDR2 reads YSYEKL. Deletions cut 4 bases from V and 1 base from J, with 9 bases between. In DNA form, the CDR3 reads TGCGCCAGCAGCCGAACCCGGCGCACAGATACGCAGTATTTT. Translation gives CASSRTRRTDTQYF.

CDR3 DNA sequence: TGCAGTGCCACCCGGTCCGAATCCTACAATGAGCAGTTCTTC. Translated: CSATRSESYNEQFF. This chain joins TRBV20-1 and TRBJ2-1, with D unclear. From germline, CDR1 is DFQATT and CDR2 SNEGSKA (reference sequence). The ends were cut back, 6 bases at V and 1 base at J, with 13 bases in the middle. There are 14 residues in the CDR3.

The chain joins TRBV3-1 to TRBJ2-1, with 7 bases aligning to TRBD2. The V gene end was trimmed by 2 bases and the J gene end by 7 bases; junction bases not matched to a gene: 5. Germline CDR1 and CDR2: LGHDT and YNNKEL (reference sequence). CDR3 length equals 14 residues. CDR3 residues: CASSQSAGVNEQFF. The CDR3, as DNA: TGTGCCAGCAGCCAATCTGCGGGAGTGAATGAGCAGTTCTTC.

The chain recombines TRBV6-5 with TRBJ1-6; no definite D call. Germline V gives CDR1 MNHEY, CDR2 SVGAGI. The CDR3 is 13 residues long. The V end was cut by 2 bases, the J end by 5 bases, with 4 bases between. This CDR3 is CASSYTNNSPLHF. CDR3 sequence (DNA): TGTGCCAGCAGTTACACCAATAATTCACCCCTCCACTTT.

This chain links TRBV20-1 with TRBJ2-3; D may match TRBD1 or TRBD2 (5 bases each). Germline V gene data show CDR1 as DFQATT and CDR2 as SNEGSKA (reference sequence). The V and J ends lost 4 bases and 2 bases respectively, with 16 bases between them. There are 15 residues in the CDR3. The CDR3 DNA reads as TGCAGTGCTATGTCCGGGGACGGAGACACAGATACGCAGTATTTT. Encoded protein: CSAMSGDGDTDTQYF.

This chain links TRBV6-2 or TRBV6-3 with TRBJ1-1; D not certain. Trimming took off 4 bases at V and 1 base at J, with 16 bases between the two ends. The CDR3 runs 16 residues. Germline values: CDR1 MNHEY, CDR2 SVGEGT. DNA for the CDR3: TGTGCCAGCAGTTCCCAAGGCGTGACGGGGAACACTGAAGCTTTCTTT. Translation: CASSSQGVTGNTEAFF.

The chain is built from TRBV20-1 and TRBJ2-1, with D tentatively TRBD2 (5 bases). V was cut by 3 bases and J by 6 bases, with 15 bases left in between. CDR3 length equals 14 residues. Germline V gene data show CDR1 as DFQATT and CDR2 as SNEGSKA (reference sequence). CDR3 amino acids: CSASTRGETNEQFF. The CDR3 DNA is TGCAGTGCTAGCACTAGAGGAGAGACCAATGAGCAGTTCTTC.

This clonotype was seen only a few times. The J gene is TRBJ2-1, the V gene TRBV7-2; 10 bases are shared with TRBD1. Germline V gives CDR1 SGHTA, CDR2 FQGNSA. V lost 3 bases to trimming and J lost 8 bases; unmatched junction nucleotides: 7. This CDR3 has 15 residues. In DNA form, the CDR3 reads TGTGCCAGCAGCTTTGGACAGGGGGTTTTCGATGAGCAGTTCTTC. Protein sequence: CASSFGQGVFDEQFF.